Shown below are 7 T cell receptor beta chains from a single sample sequenced in a study of blood T cells in healthy people across ages. Primed by a sample-barcoded 5' primer and a J-beta primer mix, a second PCR proceeded for roughly 7 to 12 cycles. TCRdb passed the 5' RACE reads through MiXCR, listing each CDR3 protein once. Of almost 800,000 distinct CDR3 sequences in the sample, 55% to 70% were seen once. Sequencing was performed on blood. These receptors came from a man aged 30 to 39 in good health.

V and J are TRBV6-1 and TRBJ1-1; D gene ambiguous. Germline values: CDR1 MNHNS, CDR2 SASEGT. The CDR3 extends over 14 amino acids. Trimming took 7 bases from V and 2 from J, leaving 14 bases between them. The CDR3, as DNA: TGTGCCAGCACGGAAATTAGCCCTAACACTGAAGCTTTCTTT. Its translation: CASTEISPNTEAFF.

The chain uses TRBV4-3 and TRBJ1-1; D is unresolved. Trimming took 1 base from V and 1 from J, leaving 19 bases between them. The CDR3 runs to 18 residues. In germline, CDR1 is LGHNA, CDR2 YSLEER. CDR3 region: CASSQVPGVGRPNTEAFF. CDR3 in DNA: TGCGCCAGCAGCCAAGTACCCGGGGTGGGCCGTCCGAACACTGAAGCTTTCTTT.

The chain carries TRBV29-1 and TRBJ1-1; no firm D call. The CDR3 is made up of 12 amino acids. CDR1 SQVTM and CDR2 ANQGSEA come from the germline V gene. V was clipped by 5 bases and J by 2 bases, with 9 bases between them. CDR3 bases: TGCAGCGTTCTGACACTCAACACTGAAGCTTTCTTT. Translated, it gives CSVLTLNTEAFF.

This chain links TRBV29-1 with TRBJ2-3; perhaps TRBD2 as D (6 bases). CDR1 and CDR2 from the germline V gene are SQVTM and ANQGSEA. Trimming pared 7 bases from V and 2 bases from J, leaving 13 bases between. The CDR3 is 13 amino acids. The CDR3 region is CSGLSGPTDTQYF. The CDR3 DNA sequence: TGCAGCGGCCTTAGCGGACCCACAGATACGCAGTATTTT.

The CDR3 nucleotides are TGTGCCAGCAGCTTATTTGGCGGTCACAATGAGCAGTACTTC. Its protein is CASSLFGGHNEQYF. This chain links TRBV7-9 with TRBJ2-5; D ambiguous. V lost 2 bases to trimming and J lost 11 bases, with 18 bases between them. The germline CDR1 and CDR2 sequences are SEHNR and FQNEAQ (reference sequence). This CDR3 has 14 residues.

The genes are TRBV3-1 and TRBJ2-5; 13 bases are a match to TRBD2. CDR1 is LGHDT and CDR2 is YNNKEL in the germline V gene (reference sequence). J was trimmed by 7 bases and V by 4 bases; bases with no gene match: 9. There are 16 residues in the CDR3. DNA of the CDR3: TGTGCCAGCAGCCCGGGGACTAGCGGGGATGTCGGGACCCAGTACTTC. Protein sequence: CASSPGTSGDVGTQYF.

The chain combines TRBV6-2 or TRBV6-3 with TRBJ2-5, with TRBD2 matching over 8 bases. V was clipped by 6 bases and J by 13 bases; unmatched bases: 13. Per the germline V gene, CDR1 is MNHEY and CDR2 is SVGEGT. This CDR3 is built from 13 residues. CDR3 region: CASRSLQAGRAYF. The CDR3 region has the DNA TGTGCCAGCAGATCCCTACAGGCCGGGAGGGCGTACTTC.